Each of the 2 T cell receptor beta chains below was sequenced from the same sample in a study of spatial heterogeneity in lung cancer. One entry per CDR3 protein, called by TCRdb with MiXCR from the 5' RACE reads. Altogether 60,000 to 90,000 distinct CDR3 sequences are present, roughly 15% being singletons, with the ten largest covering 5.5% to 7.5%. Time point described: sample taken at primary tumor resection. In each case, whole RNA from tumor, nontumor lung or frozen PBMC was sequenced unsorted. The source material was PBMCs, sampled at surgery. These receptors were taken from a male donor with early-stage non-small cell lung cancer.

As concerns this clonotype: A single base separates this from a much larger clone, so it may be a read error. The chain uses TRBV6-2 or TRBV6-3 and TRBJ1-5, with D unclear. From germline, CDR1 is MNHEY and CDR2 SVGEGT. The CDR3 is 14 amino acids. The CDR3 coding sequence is TGTGCCAGCAATTACGCGGGGAGCAATCAGCCCCAGCATTTT. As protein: CASNYAGSNQPQHF.

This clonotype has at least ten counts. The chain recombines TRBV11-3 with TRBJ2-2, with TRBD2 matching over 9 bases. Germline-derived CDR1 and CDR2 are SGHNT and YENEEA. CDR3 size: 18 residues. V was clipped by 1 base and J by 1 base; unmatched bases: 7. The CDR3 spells CASSLAPASGKNTGELFF. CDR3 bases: TGTGCCAGCAGCTTAGCCCCGGCTAGCGGGAAGAACACCGGGGAGCTGTTTTTT.